The sequence of this T cell receptor beta chain was determined in a study of T cell responses to AZD1222 COVID-19 vaccine. Remarks on this clone: What it binds is unknown.

It was second doses at about 4 or about 12 weeks that were pooled. Findings of the study overall: Baseline serostatus was positive in only six AZD1222 recipients. Among the donors, most were white British and more were female, and clonal diversity was possibly underestimated. Spike-specific TCR breadth and depth were elevated following two AZD1222 doses.

Clones were read by immunoSEQ multiplex PCR, and TCRdb kept only the in-frame ones, dropping some. The sample has around 150,000 clones; 92% are singletons. The sample consisted of peripheral blood, taken 28 days after the second AZD1222 dose. The clonotype originates from an adult who received the AZD1222 COVID-19 vaccine.

CDR3 protein: CASSFSQSSYNSPLHF. The CDR3 DNA sequence: TGTGCCAGCAGTTTTTCACAGAGCTCCTATAATTCACCCCTCCACTTT. V is TRBV28 and J is TRBJ1-6; D gene uncertain. In germline, CDR1 is MDHEN, CDR2 SYDVKM. V lost 3 bases and J 0 bases, leaving 9 bases between the germline ends. This CDR3 region has 16 residues.